This entry concerns a single TCR beta chain. The sample belongs to a study of blood T cell repertoires in COVID-19. There are 12 residues in the CDR3. V was clipped by 3 bases and J by 8 bases; unmatched bases: 3. Per germline, CDR1 SEHNR and CDR2 FQNEAQ (reference sequence). TCRdb keeps only in-frame clones here, not all; method: immunoSEQ multiplex PCR. In the table there are about 130,000 clones, around 89% of which are singletons. The clonotype was recovered from a man in his 60s with COVID-19, enrolled during active disease. V is TRBV7-9 and J is TRBJ1-2, with TRBD1 matching 7 bases. The sequenced material came from peripheral blood. The CDR3 sequence: CASSLRGQGYTF. The CDR3 coding sequence is TGTGCCAGCAGCTTGAGGGGGCAGGGCTACACCTTC.